These 26 T cell receptor beta chains came from one sample sequenced in a study of T-cell reconstitution after alpha-beta-depleted transplantation in children. Unique molecular identifiers were built into the TCRbeta library. TCRdb reprocessed the PCR reads with MiXCR, giving one entry per CDR3 protein. The table includes about 300,000 distinct CDR3 sequences, 7.5% to 9% detected once. These receptors' antigens are unknown. Notes on the study in general: T-cell counts and diversity at one year post-transplant came mainly from newly produced T cells.

Sequencing was performed on peripheral blood, taken 360 days after TCRalphabeta/CD19-depleted stem cell transplant. These receptors all stem from a female patient aged 2-9 years who had a stem cell transplant for Fanconi anemia, so the T cells may come from the graft donor.

This clonotype has at least ten counts. This chain links TRBV6-5 with TRBJ2-7; a possible D gene is TRBD2 (7 bases). The V and J ends lost 4 bases and 2 bases respectively, with 12 bases between them. CDR3 size: 14 residues. Germline V CDR1 and CDR2: MNHEY, SVGAGI. The DNA for the CDR3 is TGTGCCAGCAGTTTGGCGGGGGCCCCCTACGAGCAGTACTTC. This codes for CASSLAGAPYEQYF.

V is TRBV3-1 and J is TRBJ2-1; D is unresolved. Trimming cost V 2 bases and J 1 base, with 15 bases left between them. Germline CDR1 and CDR2: LGHDT and YNNKEL (reference sequence). The CDR3 is 17 amino acids. The CDR3: CASSQLTTGRSYNEQFF. CDR3 sequence (DNA): TGTGCCAGCAGCCAACTTACAACCGGACGATCCTACAATGAGCAGTTCTTC.

This clonotype was observed many times. The gene calls are TRBV5-1 and TRBJ2-1; either TRBD1 or TRBD2 may fit D (5 bases each). The V end lost 1 base, the J end lost 5 bases, and 10 bases lay between the germline ends. Germline V CDR1 and CDR2: SGHRS, YFSETQ. There are 14 residues in the CDR3. The CDR3 here is CASSLWGNNNEQFF. DNA of the CDR3: TGCGCCAGCAGCTTGTGGGGGAACAACAATGAGCAGTTCTTC.

This clonotype was counted only a few times. V is TRBV2 and J is TRBJ2-5; 7 bases are shared with TRBD1. After removal of 2 bases from V and 4 bases from J, the junction contained 7 bases not matched to a gene. This CDR3 has 15 residues. The germline gives CDR1 SNHLY, CDR2 FYNNEI. The CDR3 DNA follows: TGTGCCAGCAGTGAATCATGGGCAGGGGGAGAGACCCAGTACTTC. It is translated as CASSESWAGGETQYF.

The genes are TRBV29-1 and TRBJ1-5; maybe TRBD1 (5 bases). Germline CDR1 reads SQVTM; CDR2 reads ANQGSEA. This CDR3 is built from 13 residues. V was clipped by 4 bases and J by 10 bases, with 17 bases between them. The CDR3 nucleotides read TGCAGCGTTGTCCGGGACGAGGGTTTCCCCCAGCATTTT. Translating gives CSVVRDEGFPQHF.

This clonotype was recorded many times. The genes are TRBV10-3 and TRBJ2-3, with 7 bases matching TRBD1. Germline values: CDR1 ENHRY, CDR2 SYGVKD. V was clipped by 3 bases and J by 1 base; unmatched bases: 1. This CDR3 has 14 residues. Written as DNA, the CDR3 is TGTGCCATCAGTGATGACAGGGGCACAGATACGCAGTATTTT. This sequence encodes CAISDDRGTDTQYF.

This clonotype was counted ten times or more. This CDR3 is CASSSSTGLAEETQYF. The CDR3 DNA is TGTGCCAGCAGCTCTAGTACGGGACTAGCGGAAGAGACCCAGTACTTC. This chain links TRBV7-8 with TRBJ2-5, with TRBD2 matching 11 bases. This CDR3 is 16 amino acids long. V was pared by 4 bases and J by 3 bases, with 7 bases of the junction left unmatched. CDR1 and CDR2 (germline): SGHVS, FQNEAQ.

This clonotype was counted only a few times. The gene calls are TRBV11-2 and TRBJ2-5, with no clear D. The length of the CDR3 is 14 residues. Germline V gives CDR1 SGHAT, CDR2 FQNNGV. V was shortened by 3 bases and J by 5 bases, with 13 bases between the two germline ends. The CDR3 nucleotides read TGTGCCAGCAGCTTGCCGACGGGCTGGGAGACCCAGTACTTC. It specifies CASSLPTGWETQYF.

This clonotype has ten or more counts. This chain joins TRBV6-5 and TRBJ1-1; 7 nucleotides line up with TRBD1. Unmatched junction bases numbered 9, after V lost 2 bases and J lost 6 bases. Germline lookup yields CDR1 MNHEY and CDR2 SVGAGI. The CDR3 is 15 amino acids. CDR3: CASSYTGAGAPEAFF. The CDR3 bases are TGTGCCAGCAGTTACACAGGGGCAGGAGCCCCTGAAGCTTTCTTT.

The sample holds many counts of this clonotype. V usage is TRBV6-6 and J usage is TRBJ2-5; 10 positions match TRBD1. With 7 bases clipped from V and 0 bases from J, the junction kept 8 bases outside the gene matches. The CDR3 extends over 16 amino acids. Germline CDR1 and CDR2: MNHNY and SVGAGI (reference sequence). This CDR3 is CASTTGGQGYQETQYF. In DNA form, the CDR3 reads TGTGCCAGCACCACGGGGGGACAGGGGTACCAAGAGACCCAGTACTTC.

This clonotype was seen more than once but under ten times. This sequence joins TRBV7-2 and TRBJ2-1; 7 bases align to TRBD1. Germline V gives CDR1 SGHTA, CDR2 FQGNSA. The CDR3 length is 15 residues. V shed 5 bases and J 8 bases; nucleotides not matched to a gene: 12. In DNA form, the CDR3 reads TGTGCCAGCAGCCGTACAGGGGTGAGTAGCGATGAGCAGTTCTTC. It yields the protein CASSRTGVSSDEQFF.

This clonotype occurred a few times. The chain is built from TRBV6-1 and TRBJ1-5; 7 bases line up with TRBD1. The junction had 7 bases not matched to a gene; V was cut back by 2 bases and J by 0 bases. Germline CDR1 reads MNHNS; CDR2 reads SASEGT. CDR3 length: 17 residues. CDR3 in DNA: TGTGCCAGCAGTGAACCGGGACAGCAATTTAGCAATCAGCCCCAGCATTTT. This encodes CASSEPGQQFSNQPQHF.

By share, this clonotype counts as medium-sized. The chain employs TRBV27 and TRBJ2-7; 7 bases map to TRBD1. The CDR3 extends over 14 amino acids. Trimming cost V 2 bases and J 3 bases; bases outside gene matches: 4. The germline V gene encodes CDR1 MNHEY and CDR2 SMNVEV (reference sequence). In DNA, the CDR3 is TGTGCCAGCAGTTTAAGGGGACAGATCTACGAGCAGTACTTC. Residues: CASSLRGQIYEQYF.

The chain employs TRBV5-1 and TRBJ1-2, with unresolved D. The V end was cut by 0 bases, the J end by 8 bases, with 14 bases between. This CDR3 region has 14 residues. Germline CDR1 and CDR2: SGHRS and YFSETQ. In nucleotides, the CDR3 is TGCGCCAGCAGCTTGGCTTCTGAACAGCGCGGCTACACCTTC. As protein: CASSLASEQRGYTF.

This clonotype was found many times. This chain joins TRBV10-3 and TRBJ1-1; D is ambiguous. Between the trimmed V and J ends, which lost 10 bases and 0 bases, there was a span of 12 bases. This CDR3 contains 13 residues. The germline gives CDR1 ENHRY, CDR2 SYGVKD. The CDR3 DNA sequence: TGTGCCACGAGCCGGGGTCTGAACACTGAAGCTTTCTTT. Its translation is CATSRGLNTEAFF.

This clonotype came up many times. The chain recombines TRBV7-8 with TRBJ2-1, with a tentative D call TRBD2 (6 bases). Trimming took 3 bases from V and 1 from J, leaving 16 bases between them. CDR3 length: 17 residues. Germline values: CDR1 SGHVS, CDR2 FQNEAQ. CDR3 loop: CASSFRLESYSYNEQFF. CDR3 bases: TGTGCCAGCAGCTTTCGACTAGAGAGTTATTCCTACAATGAGCAGTTCTTC. Complete variable domain (other parts from reference TRBV7-8 and TRBJ2-1): GAGVSQSPRYKVAKRGQDVALRCDPISGHVSLFWYQQALGQGPEFLTYFQNEAQLDKSGLPSDRFFAERPEGSVSTLKIQRTQQEDSAVYLCASSFRLESYSYNEQFFGPGTRLTVL.

In its sample, this clonotype was seen many times. The chain links TRBV29-1 to TRBJ1-1; D is possibly TRBD1 (5 bases). The CDR3 runs 14 residues. CDR1 is SQVTM and CDR2 is ANQGSEA in the germline V gene. Between the trimmed V and J ends, which lost 2 bases and 0 bases, there was a span of 10 bases. CDR3 nucleotides: TGCAGCGTTGAATTAGGCAGGGTGAACACTGAAGCTTTCTTT. It translates to CSVELGRVNTEAFF.

The chain is built from TRBV13 and TRBJ2-7, with D possibly matching TRBD2 (5 bases). The length of the CDR3 is 13 residues. CDR1 PRHDT and CDR2 FYEKMQ come from the germline V gene (reference sequence). The V end was cut by 3 bases, the J end by 4 bases, with 10 bases between. CDR3 in DNA: TGTGCCAGCAGCTTTGAGAGCGGATACGAGCAGTACTTC. It yields the protein CASSFESGYEQYF.

This clonotype has at least ten counts. V usage is TRBV5-1 and J usage is TRBJ2-7; 7 bases align to TRBD2. The CDR3 runs to 16 residues. V was pared by 3 bases and J by 4 bases, with 13 bases of the junction left unmatched. Germline CDR1 and CDR2: SGHRS and YFSETQ. The CDR3 here is CASSSTRAGDSYEQYF. As DNA, the CDR3 is TGCGCCAGCAGCTCTACAAGGGCGGGAGACTCATACGAGCAGTACTTC.

The sample holds many counts of this clonotype. The V and J genes are TRBV29-1 and TRBJ1-4; D perhaps matches TRBD1 (5 bases). The V and J ends lost 4 bases and 8 bases respectively, with 11 bases between them. This CDR3 is built from 12 residues. Germline V lookup: CDR1 SQVTM, CDR2 ANQGSEA. The CDR3 sequence: CSVGGADEKLFF. The DNA of the CDR3 is TGCAGCGTTGGAGGGGCGGACGAAAAACTGTTTTTT.

This clonotype appeared many times. This chain uses TRBV12-3 or TRBV12-4 with TRBJ1-1, with D possibly TRBD1 on 5 matching bases. The V end was cut by 5 bases, the J end by 1 base, with 14 bases between. The CDR3 loop spans 15 amino acids. The CDR3 is CASSILTAPNTEAFF. As DNA, the CDR3 is TGTGCCAGCAGTATTCTGACAGCCCCGAACACTGAAGCTTTCTTT.

This clonotype was seen repeatedly, ten times or more. The J gene is TRBJ2-1, the V gene TRBV27; 8 bases map to TRBD2. J was trimmed by 0 bases and V by 5 bases; bases with no gene match: 9. The CDR3 totals 17 residues. Germline CDR1 MNHEY, CDR2 SMNVEV (reference sequence). CDR3 in amino acids: CASSLGAGESSYNEQFF. The CDR3 coding sequence is TGTGCCAGCAGTCTAGGAGCGGGAGAAAGCTCCTACAATGAGCAGTTCTTC.

In its sample, this clonotype was seen many times. The V and J genes are TRBV4-3 and TRBJ1-4, with D unclear. The germline gives CDR1 LGHNA, CDR2 YSLEER. Trimming shortened V by 1 base and J by 0 bases, and 15 bases separated the two germline ends. The CDR3 sequence is 18 residues long. The CDR3 reads CASSQGGTSRSTNEKLFF. The DNA of the CDR3 is TGCGCCAGCAGCCAAGGCGGAACGTCGAGGTCAACTAATGAAAAACTGTTTTTT.

This clonotype came up many times. The gene calls are TRBV3-1 and TRBJ2-1, with TRBD2 matching 8 bases. The germline V gene encodes CDR1 LGHDT and CDR2 YNNKEL (reference sequence). V lost 4 bases and J lost 3; bases outside the gene matches: 8. This CDR3 is built from 16 residues. The CDR3 here is CASSRPAGAIYNEQFF. CDR3 bases: TGTGCCAGCAGCCGGCCAGCGGGGGCAATCTACAATGAGCAGTTCTTC.

This clonotype was observed at least ten times. This chain uses TRBV20-1 with TRBJ2-5; 7 bases are a match to TRBD2. Germline V gene data show CDR1 as DFQATT and CDR2 as SNEGSKA (reference sequence). Germline trimming cut 4 bases from V and 4 bases from J; bases unmatched to any gene: 9. CDR3 length: 14 residues. In DNA form, the CDR3 reads TGCAGTGCTATGGTGGGAGGGCCCCGAGAGACCCAGTACTTC. Its protein product is CSAMVGGPRETQYF.

The rearrangement uses TRBV2 and TRBJ2-1; no reliable D call. The CDR3 sequence is 14 residues long. Trimming left V 3 bases short and J 3 bases short, with 9 bases between. Germline V gene lookup returns CDR1 SNHLY and CDR2 FYNNEI. The CDR3 DNA reads TGTGCCAGCAGTGAGGGCCAAAACTACAATGAGCAGTTCTTC. Its protein is CASSEGQNYNEQFF.